This T cell receptor beta chain stems from a study of T cells of healthy individuals. Germline loops: CDR1 MDHEN, CDR2 SYDVKM. CDR3 size: 14 residues. The ends were cut back, 7 bases at V and 3 bases at J, with 16 bases in the middle. TCRdb reprocessed the 5' RACE reads via MiXCR and lists one record per CDR3 protein. This sample has approximately 100,000 distinct CDR3 sequences, with roughly a sixth found just once. This chain links TRBV28 with TRBJ2-7; maybe TRBD1 (6 bases). The origin of this receptor is a human donor in good health. The CDR3 is CASTLRGRIYEQYF. The CDR3 DNA reads as TGTGCCAGCACCTTAAGGGGGAGAATCTACGAGCAGTACTTC.